Listed here are 18 T cell receptor beta chains from one sample, sequenced in a study of CD8 T cells in ankylosing spondylitis. Each CDR3 protein gets one entry after TCRdb re-called the 5' RACE reads with MiXCR. There are 150,000 to 200,000 distinct CDR3 sequences in the sample; 11% occur only once, and roughly 28% lies in the top ten. Sequenced sample: blood, either unsorted or a sorted T cell fraction (not recorded which). These receptors all stem from a male donor with ankylosing spondylitis or in good health (not recorded which).

In its sample, this clonotype was seen a few times. The chain is built from TRBV6-1 and TRBJ2-1, with 11 bases fitting TRBD2. The trim removed 11 bases at V and 7 bases at J, leaving 13 bases unmatched. Germline V gene data show CDR1 as MNHNS and CDR2 as SASEGT. The CDR3 contains 15 residues. In nucleotides, the CDR3 is TGTGCCGGACGTAGCGGGAGGGCGTATTCGAATGAGCAGTTCTTC. This sequence encodes CAGRSGRAYSNEQFF.

This clonotype was recorded many times. Here the CDR3 reads CATRGRTYEQYF. The CDR3 DNA reads TGTGCCACCCGGGGCAGAACCTACGAGCAGTACTTC. The rearrangement joins TRBV12-3 or TRBV12-4 to TRBJ2-7; D tentatively fits TRBD1 or TRBD2 (5 bases each). This CDR3 contains 12 residues. Trimming left V 10 bases short and J 2 bases short, with 12 bases between.

This clonotype was counted at least ten times. This chain joins TRBV12-3 or TRBV12-4 and TRBJ2-1; the match to TRBD2 covers 11 bases. The V gene end was trimmed by 4 bases and the J gene end by 6 bases; junction bases not matched to a gene: 8. This CDR3 spans 16 amino acids. CDR3 sequence: CASSSTSSGRINEQFF. The CDR3 coding sequence is TGTGCCAGCAGTTCTACTTCTAGCGGGAGGATCAATGAGCAGTTCTTC.

This clonotype was seen many times. CDR3 loop: CASSPTLLLLASSTDTQYF. The CDR3 DNA is TGTGCCAGCAGCCCCACGCTGCTTTTACTAGCGTCTAGCACAGATACGCAGTATTTT. The chain is built from TRBV7-8 and TRBJ2-3; 7 bases align to TRBD2. V trimming: 5 bases; J trimming: 0 bases; junction bases outside the gene matches: 17. Germline loops: CDR1 SGHVS, CDR2 FQNEAQ. The CDR3 runs 19 residues.

This clonotype has at least ten counts. CDR3 loop: CSARGSMNTEAFF. In nucleotides, the CDR3 is TGCAGTGCTAGAGGCAGCATGAACACTGAAGCTTTCTTT. This chain uses TRBV20-1 with TRBJ1-1; D remains ambiguous. CDR1 and CDR2 (germline): DFQATT, SNEGSKA (reference sequence). The CDR3 is 13 amino acids. V was cut by 1 base and J by 0 bases, with 6 bases left in between.

Only a few counts were recorded for this clonotype. The CDR3 DNA reads as TGTGCCAGCAGCGGGGCGGCGAACACTGAAGCTTTCTTT. Encoded protein: CASSGAANTEAFF. The chain recombines TRBV27 with TRBJ1-1, with D possibly TRBD1 on 5 matching bases. V was clipped by 6 bases and J by 1 base, with 9 bases between them. This CDR3 comprises 13 residues. The germline V gene encodes CDR1 MNHEY and CDR2 SMNVEV (reference sequence).

Concerning this clonotype: This may come from a read error, since a much larger clone is one base off. The CDR3 DNA sequence: TGTGCCACGGGAGAGACAGGGTTGAACACTGCAGCTTTCTTT. Its protein is CATGETGLNTAAFF. The chain couples TRBV15 to TRBJ1-1; TRBD1 matches 7 bases. The germline CDR1 and CDR2 sequences are LNHNV and YYDKDF (reference sequence). The CDR3 spans 14 residues.

This clonotype was detected only a few times. The J gene is TRBJ1-3, the V gene TRBV5-4, with D uncertain. Germline V CDR1 and CDR2: SGHNT, YYREEE (reference sequence). This CDR3 region has 15 residues. V was shortened by 4 bases and J by 3 bases, with 14 bases between the two germline ends. CDR3 bases: TGTGCCAGCAGCCTACCTGGAGGGAGTGGAAACACCATATATTTT. Translating gives CASSLPGGSGNTIYF. The complete variable domain, with remaining parts taken from reference TRBV5-4 and TRBJ1-3, reads ETGVTQSPTHLIKTRGQQVTLRCSSQSGHNTVSWYQQALGQGPQFIFQYYREEENGRGNFPPRFSGLQFPNYSSELNVNALELDDSALYLCASSLPGGSGNTIYFGEGSWLTVV.

This clonotype was recorded at least ten times. The CDR3 bases are TGCGCCAGCAGCCCTCTAGGATCTAGGACTACCCGCGGAGCAGATACGCAGTATTTT. Protein: CASSPLGSRTTRGADTQYF. This chain links TRBV5-1 with TRBJ2-3, with D maybe TRBD2 (6 bases). Trimming stripped 4 bases from V and 4 bases from J, with 28 bases between. Germline V gene sequence: CDR1 SGHRS, CDR2 YFSETQ. This CDR3 is built from 19 residues.

Of note for this clonotype: With a much larger clone just one base away, this may be a read error. V gene TRBV12-3 or TRBV12-4 combines with J gene TRBJ2-7; 10 nucleotides agree with TRBD1. V lost 5 bases and J lost 9; bases outside the gene matches: 7. CDR3 length: 13 residues. CDR3 sequence (DNA): TGTGCCAGCAGTCCCGGGACAGGGGCCGCGCAGTACTTC. It translates to CASSPGTGAAQYF.

This clonotype was observed many times. J is TRBJ1-1 and V is TRBV5-1; D is uncertain. The germline V and J ends were trimmed by 5 bases and 1 base, with 9 bases remaining between them. This CDR3 contains 13 residues. Germline assignment: CDR1 SGHRS and CDR2 YFSETQ. DNA of the CDR3: TGCGCCAGCAGACTCCAGCAGAACACTGAAGCTTTCTTT. It yields the protein CASRLQQNTEAFF.

This clonotype was counted many times. The chain employs TRBV5-1 and TRBJ2-7, with 12 bases identical to TRBD2. Germline loops: CDR1 SGHRS, CDR2 YFSETQ. The trim removed 4 bases at V and 4 bases at J, leaving 3 bases unmatched. The CDR3 has 14 amino acids. CDR3 amino acids: CASSVTSGGYEQYF. Written as DNA, the CDR3 is TGCGCCAGCAGCGTCACTAGCGGGGGGTACGAGCAGTACTTC.

This clonotype was observed many times. The chain uses TRBV21-1 and TRBJ2-2; the table's D gene call, TRBD1, was not cross checked with the DNA. TRBV21-1 is recorded as a pseudogene. The CDR3 has 15 amino acids. Here the CDR3 reads CASTPQGLGPGELFF. DNA for the CDR3: TGTGCCAGCACCCCCCAAGGCTTAGGCCCCGGGGAGCTGTTTTTT.

This clonotype appeared many times. The chain joins TRBV4-2 to TRBJ2-5; 9 nucleotides agree with TRBD2. Per germline, CDR1 LGHNA and CDR2 YNFKEQ. Losses at the gene ends were 2 bases for V and 1 base for J; bases not matched to a gene: 5. This CDR3 is built from 16 residues. In DNA form, the CDR3 reads TGTGCCAGCAGCCAATCGTTTAGCGGGAGCCAAGAGACCCAGTACTTC. As protein: CASSQSFSGSQETQYF.

At least ten counts were recorded for this clonotype. The gene calls are TRBV12-3 or TRBV12-4 and TRBJ2-7; 8 bases align to TRBD1. The CDR3 runs 14 residues. The J segment lost 6 bases and the V segment lost 3 bases, leaving 7 bases of the junction unmatched. CDR3 sequence: CASSLQGASREQYF. The CDR3 bases are TGTGCCAGCAGTTTGCAGGGGGCAAGCCGCGAGCAGTACTTC.

This clonotype has ten or more counts. The CDR3: CASSQRTSDQGVDTQYF. The CDR3 bases are TGTGCCAGCAGCCAGAGGACTAGCGACCAAGGAGTAGATACGCAGTATTTT. The chain employs TRBV14 and TRBJ2-3; 9 positions agree with TRBD2. Trimming cost V 3 bases and J 5 bases; bases outside gene matches: 12. Germline loops: CDR1 SGHDN, CDR2 FVKESK. This CDR3 is 17 amino acids long.

Ten or more counts support this clonotype. The rearrangement links TRBV2 to TRBJ2-1, with 10 bases fitting TRBD2. Germline trimming cut 0 bases from V and 0 bases from J; bases unmatched to any gene: 11. The CDR3 sequence is 20 residues long. Germline V gives CDR1 SNHLY, CDR2 FYNNEI. This CDR3 reads CASSEAGWGTSVFSYNEQFF. CDR3 coding DNA: TGTGCCAGCAGTGAAGCAGGGTGGGGGACTAGCGTCTTCTCCTACAATGAGCAGTTCTTC.

This clonotype showed up just a few times. The CDR3 is CASGYRNTEAFF. CDR3 in DNA: TGTGCCAGCGGGTACAGGAACACTGAAGCTTTCTTT. V and J are TRBV7-2 and TRBJ1-1; D remains ambiguous. CDR3 length equals 12 residues. The germline V gene has CDR1 SGHTA and CDR2 FQGNSA. Trimming removed 8 bases from V and 1 base from J, with 8 bases in between.